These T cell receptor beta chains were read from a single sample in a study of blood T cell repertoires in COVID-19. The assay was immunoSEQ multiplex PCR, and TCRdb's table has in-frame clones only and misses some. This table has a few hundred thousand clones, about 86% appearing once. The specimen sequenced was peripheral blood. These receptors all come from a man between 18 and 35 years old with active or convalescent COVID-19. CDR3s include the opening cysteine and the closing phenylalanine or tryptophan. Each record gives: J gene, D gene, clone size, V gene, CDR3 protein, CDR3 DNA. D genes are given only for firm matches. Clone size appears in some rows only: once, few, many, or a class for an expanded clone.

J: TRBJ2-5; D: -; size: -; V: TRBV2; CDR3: CASRGGPGGTQYF; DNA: TGTGCCAGCAGAGGGGGACCGGGGGGGACCCAGTACTTC
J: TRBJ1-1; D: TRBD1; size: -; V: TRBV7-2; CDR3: CASSRRDREEAFF; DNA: TGTGCCAGCAGCCGAAGGGACAGGGAAGAAGCTTTCTTT
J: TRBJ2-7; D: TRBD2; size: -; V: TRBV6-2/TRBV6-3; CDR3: CASSSRLAGDWYYEQYF; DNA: TGTGCCAGCAGTTCCAGACTAGCGGGAGATTGGTACTACGAGCAGTACTTC
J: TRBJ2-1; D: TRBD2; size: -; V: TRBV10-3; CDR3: CAISELGLRNEQFF; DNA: TGTGCCATCAGTGAGTTGGGACTACGCAATGAGCAGTTCTTC
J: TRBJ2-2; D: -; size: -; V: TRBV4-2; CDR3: CASSRERGTGELFF; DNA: TGTGCCAGCAGCCGCGAAAGGGGAACCGGGGAGCTGTTTTTT
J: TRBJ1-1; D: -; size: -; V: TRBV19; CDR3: CASSIDHGLNTEAFF; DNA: TGTGCCAGTAGTATAGATCATGGGCTGAACACTGAAGCTTTCTTT
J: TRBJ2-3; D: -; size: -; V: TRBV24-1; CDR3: CATSDPGVSSTDTQYF; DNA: TGTGCCACCAGTGATCCAGGTGTATCTAGCACAGATACGCAGTATTTT
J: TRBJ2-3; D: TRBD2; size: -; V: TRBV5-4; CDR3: CASSSIAGNTDTQYF; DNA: TGTGCCAGCAGCTCCATAGCGGGAAACACAGATACGCAGTATTTT
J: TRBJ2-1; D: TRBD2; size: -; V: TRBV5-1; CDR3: CASSLMGGRARNEQFF; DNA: TGCGCCAGCAGCTTGATGGGCGGGAGGGCCAGGAATGAGCAGTTCTTC
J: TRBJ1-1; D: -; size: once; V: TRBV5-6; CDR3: CASSFLRAEAFF; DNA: TGTGCCAGCTCCTTTCTGAGGGCTGAAGCTTTCTTT
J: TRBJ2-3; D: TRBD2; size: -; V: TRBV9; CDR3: CASSVSGRAADTQYF; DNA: TGTGCCAGCAGCGTTAGCGGGAGGGCGGCAGATACGCAGTATTTT
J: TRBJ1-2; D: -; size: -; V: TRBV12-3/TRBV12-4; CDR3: CASSLGRIYGYTF; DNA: TGTGCCAGCAGTTTAGGCAGGATCTATGGCTACACCTTC
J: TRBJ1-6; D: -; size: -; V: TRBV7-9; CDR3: CASSLSPQGNSPLHF; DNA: TGTGCCAGCAGCTTAAGTCCCCAGGGGAATTCACCCCTCCACTTT
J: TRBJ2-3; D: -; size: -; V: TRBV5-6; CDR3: CASSFRGGSPDTQYF; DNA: TGTGCCAGCAGCTTTAGAGGAGGGAGCCCAGATACGCAGTATTTT
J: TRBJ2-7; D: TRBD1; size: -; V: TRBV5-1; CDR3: CASSSTGAEQYF; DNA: TGCGCCAGCAGTTCGACAGGGGCCGAGCAGTACTTC
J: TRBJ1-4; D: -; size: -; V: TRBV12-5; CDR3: CASGYRDKRGEKLFF; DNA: TGTGCTAGTGGTTATCGGGACAAAAGGGGTGAAAAACTGTTTTTT
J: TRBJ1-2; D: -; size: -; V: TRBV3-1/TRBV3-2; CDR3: CASSQVFDGYTF; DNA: TGTGCCAGCAGCCAAGTCTTTGATGGCTACACCTTC
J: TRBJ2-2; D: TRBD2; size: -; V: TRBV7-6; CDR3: CASSLEGSGGNTGELFF; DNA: TGTGCCAGCAGCTTAGAAGGCAGCGGGGGGAACACCGGGGAGCTGTTTTTT
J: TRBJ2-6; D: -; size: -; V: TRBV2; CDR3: CASIRDNPNVLTF; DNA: TGTGCCAGCATCCGGGACAATCCCAACGTCCTGACTTTC
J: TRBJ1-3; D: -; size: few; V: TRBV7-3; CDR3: CASSLRPGEGSIYF; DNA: TGTGCCAGCAGCCTCAGACCCGGGGAAGGTAGCATATATTTT
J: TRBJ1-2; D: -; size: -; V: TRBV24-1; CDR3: CATSDRRWGVYGYTF; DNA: TGTGCCACCAGTGATCGGCGATGGGGGGTCTATGGCTACACCTTC
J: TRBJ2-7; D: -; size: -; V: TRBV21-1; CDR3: CASKVGGGQGHEQYF; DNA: TGTGCCAGCAAGGTTGGCGGGGGGCAAGGCCACGAGCAGTACTTC
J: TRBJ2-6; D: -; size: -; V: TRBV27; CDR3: CASSRQSGANVLTF; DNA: TGTGCCAGCAGTCGACAGTCTGGGGCCAACGTCCTGACTTTC
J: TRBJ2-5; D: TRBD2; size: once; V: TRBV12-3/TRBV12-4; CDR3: CATGTSYEETQYF; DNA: TGTGCCACCGGGACTAGTTACGAAGAGACCCAGTACTTC
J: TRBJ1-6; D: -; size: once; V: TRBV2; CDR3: CASSARGDNSPLHF; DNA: TGTGCCAGCAGTGCCAGGGGCGATAATTCACCCCTCCACTTT
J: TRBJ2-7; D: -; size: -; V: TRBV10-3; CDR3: CAAGLGYEQYF; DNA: TGTGCCGCGGGACTCGGCTACGAGCAGTACTTC
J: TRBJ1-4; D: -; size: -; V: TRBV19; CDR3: CASRWRAKEKLFF; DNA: TGTGCCAGTAGATGGAGAGCCAAGGAAAAACTGTTTTTT
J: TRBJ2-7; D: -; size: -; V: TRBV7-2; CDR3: CASSITSLGHYEQYF; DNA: TGTGCCAGCAGCATTACTAGCTTAGGGCATTACGAGCAGTACTTC
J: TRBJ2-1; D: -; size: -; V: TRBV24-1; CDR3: CATSALAPVNEQFF; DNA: TGTGCCACCAGTGCTCTAGCCCCGGTCAATGAGCAGTTCTTC
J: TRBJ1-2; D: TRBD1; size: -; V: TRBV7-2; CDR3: CASRIPGQIAESTF; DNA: TGTGCCAGCAGAATCCCGGGACAGATCGCGGAAAGTACCTTC
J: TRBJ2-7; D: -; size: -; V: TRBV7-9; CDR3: CASSLGFGRAQEQYF; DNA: TGTGCCAGCAGCTTAGGGTTCGGCAGGGCCCAGGAGCAGTACTTC
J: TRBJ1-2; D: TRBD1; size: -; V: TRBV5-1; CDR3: CASSLEGGRAYGYTF; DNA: TGCGCCAGCAGCTTGGAAGGGGGCCGGGCCTATGGCTACACCTTC
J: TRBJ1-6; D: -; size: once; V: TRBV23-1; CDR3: CASSQQGSNSPLHF; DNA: TGCGCCAGCAGTCAGCAGGGCTCTAATTCACCCCTCCACTTT
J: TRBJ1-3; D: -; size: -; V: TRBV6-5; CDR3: CASAPTDRWGNTIYF; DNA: TGTGCCAGCGCCCCCACCGACAGGTGGGGAAACACCATATATTTT
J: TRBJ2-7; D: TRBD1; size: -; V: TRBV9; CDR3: CASSSGTVFSYEQYF; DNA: TGTGCCAGCAGCTCCGGGACAGTGTTCTCCTACGAGCAGTACTTC
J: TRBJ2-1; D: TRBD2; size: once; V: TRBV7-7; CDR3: CASSLNPGGPHEQFF; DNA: TGTGCTAGCAGCTTAAACCCGGGAGGGCCTCATGAGCAGTTCTTC
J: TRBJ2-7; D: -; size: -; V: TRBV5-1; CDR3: CASSTAGSEQYF; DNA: TGCGCCAGCAGCACCGCCGGTTCGGAGCAGTACTTC
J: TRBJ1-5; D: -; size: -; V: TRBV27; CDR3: CASSFGASNQPQHF; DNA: TGTGCCAGCAGTTTTGGAGCTAGCAATCAGCCCCAGCATTTT
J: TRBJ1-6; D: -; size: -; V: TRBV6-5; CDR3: CAAGVGETNSPLHF; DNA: TGTGCCGCGGGAGTGGGTGAAACAAATTCACCCCTCCACTTT
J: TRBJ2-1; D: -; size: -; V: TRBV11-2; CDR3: CASSLGRYNEQFF; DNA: TGTGCCAGCAGCTTGGGCAGATACAATGAGCAGTTCTTC